These 8 T cell receptor beta chains came from one sample sequenced in a study of cytomegalovirus exposure and HLA in healthy donors. Use of 60 Vbeta and 13 Jbeta primers characterized the PCR. The data were produced by immunoSEQ multiplex PCR, yet TCRdb's version contains in-frame clones alone and is incomplete. Among 200,000 or so clones listed, approximately 81% were seen once. The sequencing input was PBMCs. The receptors stem from a man aged 50 to 59 in good health and CMV-seronegative.

The chain carries TRBV29-1 and TRBJ2-1; weak D call: TRBD2 (5 bases). Looked up from germline, CDR1 is SQVTM and CDR2 is ANQGSEA. V lost 6 bases and J 0 bases, leaving 12 bases between the germline ends. The CDR3 is 14 amino acids. The DNA for the CDR3 is TGCAGCGTGGCGTCGGGGAGCTCCTACAATGAGCAGTTCTTC. Encoded protein: CSVASGSSYNEQFF.

CDR3: CASSSTDGTGPQHF. CDR3 bases: TGTGCCAGCAGCTCAACCGACGGTACAGGGCCCCAGCATTTT. The chain joins TRBV7-2 to TRBJ1-5; weak D call: TRBD1 (5 bases). The germline V gene encodes CDR1 SGHTA and CDR2 FQGNSA. The CDR3 runs to 14 residues. The V end lost 4 bases, the J end lost 9 bases, and 16 bases lay between the germline ends.

This chain joins TRBV6-6 and TRBJ2-7, with TRBD2 as a possible D gene (6 bases). Looked up from germline, CDR1 is MNHNY and CDR2 is SVGAGI (reference sequence). Between the trimmed V and J ends, which lost 4 bases and 3 bases, there was a span of 10 bases. The CDR3 runs to 13 residues. The CDR3: CASSFPEGYEQYF. The CDR3 DNA reads as TGTGCCAGCAGTTTCCCGGAGGGCTACGAGCAGTACTTC.

The chain links TRBV5-1 to TRBJ1-1; D is possibly TRBD1 (5 bases). CDR3 length: 15 amino acids. V shed 3 bases and J shed 1 base, with 13 bases lying between them. The germline V gene has CDR1 SGHRS and CDR2 YFSETQ. CDR3 amino acids: CASSSRQPGNTEAFF. In nucleotides, the CDR3 is TGCGCCAGCAGCTCCAGACAGCCGGGGAACACTGAAGCTTTCTTT.

The CDR3 reads CSAWTGNTEAFF. DNA of the CDR3: TGCAGCGCGTGGACAGGTAACACTGAAGCTTTCTTT. V and J are TRBV29-1 and TRBJ1-1, with TRBD1 matching 7 bases. CDR1 is SQVTM, CDR2 ANQGSEA, per germline. With 7 bases clipped from V and 2 bases from J, the junction kept 4 bases outside the gene matches. The CDR3 extends over 12 amino acids.

The chain is built from TRBV5-5 and TRBJ2-7; 9 positions match TRBD1. V was pared by 4 bases and J by 3 bases, with 11 bases of the junction left unmatched. Germline V lookup: CDR1 SGHKS, CDR2 YYEKEE (reference sequence). This CDR3 comprises 16 residues. The CDR3 is CASSTWADRGYYEQYF. In DNA form, the CDR3 reads TGTGCCAGCAGCACATGGGCGGACAGGGGATACTACGAGCAGTACTTC. The variable domain in full, completed from reference TRBV5-5 and TRBJ2-7, reads DAGVTQSPTHLIKTRGQQVTLRCSPISGHKSVSWYQQVLGQGPQFIFQYYEKEERGRGNFPDRFSARQFPNYSSELNVNALLLGDSALYLCASSTWADRGYYEQYFGPGTRLTVT.

This clone was detected only a few times. The J gene is TRBJ1-5, the V gene TRBV5-5, with a possible D match to TRBD1 (6 bases). Germline V lookup: CDR1 SGHKS, CDR2 YYEKEE (reference sequence). Trimming stripped 2 bases from V and 3 bases from J, with 15 bases between. The CDR3 runs to 16 residues. The CDR3 sequence is CASSFGGQGNNQPQHF. The CDR3 DNA follows: TGTGCCAGCAGCTTCGGGGGGCAGGGGAACAATCAGCCCCAGCATTTT. The whole variable domain, filled in from reference TRBV5-5 and TRBJ1-5, reads DAGVTQSPTHLIKTRGQQVTLRCSPISGHKSVSWYQQVLGQGPQFIFQYYEKEERGRGNFPDRFSARQFPNYSSELNVNALLLGDSALYLCASSFGGQGNNQPQHFGDGTRLSIL.

The rearrangement uses TRBV5-1 and TRBJ1-1; 7 bases match TRBD1. Germline CDR1 and CDR2: SGHRS and YFSETQ. The CDR3 runs 12 residues. V lost 3 bases to trimming and J lost 6 bases; unmatched junction nucleotides: 2. The chain's CDR3 is CASSWDRAEAFF. Here the CDR3 DNA reads TGCGCCAGCAGCTGGGACAGAGCTGAAGCTTTCTTT. Together with reference TRBV5-1 and TRBJ1-1, the CDR3 gives the full variable domain: KAGVTQTPRYLIKTRGQQVTLSCSPISGHRSVSWYQQTPGQGLQFLFEYFSETQRNKGNFPGRFSGRQFSNSRSEMNVSTLELGDSALYLCASSWDRAEAFFGQGTRLTVV.